Each of the 29 T cell receptor beta chains below was sequenced from the same sample in a study of blood T cell repertoires in COVID-19. TCRdb's table, derived via immunoSEQ multiplex PCR, lists solely in-frame clones and lacks some. The sample shows about 260,000 clones, around four fifths of them seen only once. The sequenced sample was peripheral blood. These receptor sequences come from a woman between 45 and 65 years old who had recovered from COVID-19.

This chain connects TRBV7-2 to TRBJ1-6; unclear D gene. This CDR3 is 13 amino acids long. CDR1 and CDR2 (germline): SGHTA, FQGNSA. V was trimmed by 7 bases and J by 6 bases, leaving 10 bases between them. Here the CDR3 reads CASTTRVNSPLHF. The CDR3 bases are TGTGCCAGCACCACTAGGGTTAATTCACCCCTCCACTTT.

V and J are TRBV3-1 (or the pseudogene TRBV3-2) and TRBJ2-3, with a possible D match to TRBD1 (6 bases). The CDR3 has 19 amino acids. V lost 0 bases and J lost 3, with 22 bases in between. The germline V gene encodes CDR1 LGHDT and CDR2 YNNKEL (reference sequence). The CDR3 nucleotides are TGTGCCAGCAGCCAAGAATGGTGTTATAGGCCTAGGGGGACAGATACGCAGTATTTT. This codes for CASSQEWCYRPRGTDTQYF.

This clone has a single count. The V call is TRBV7-6, the J call TRBJ2-7; a possible D gene is TRBD1 (5 bases). The CDR3 has 15 amino acids. The V gene's germline CDR1 is SGHVS and CDR2 FNYEAQ. Trimming stripped 5 bases from V and 5 bases from J, with 19 bases between. This chain's CDR3 is CASSRTGRPDHEQYF. The DNA for the CDR3 is TGTGCCAGCAGCCGAACAGGTCGACCCGATCACGAGCAGTACTTC.

V is TRBV5-1 and J is TRBJ2-3, with a tentative D call TRBD2 (7 bases). The CDR3 is made up of 17 amino acids. V shed 4 bases and J shed 4 bases, with 22 bases lying between them. Germline lookup yields CDR1 SGHRS and CDR2 YFSETQ. In nucleotides, the CDR3 is TGCGCCAGCAGCCTCCCCCCGGGAAGGGGGGGATCAGATACGCAGTATTTT. Translated: CASSLPPGRGGSDTQYF. The whole variable domain, remainder taken from reference TRBV5-1 and TRBJ2-3, is KAGVTQTPRYLIKTRGQQVTLSCSPISGHRSVSWYQQTPGQGLQFLFEYFSETQRNKGNFPGRFSGRQFSNSRSEMNVSTLELGDSALYLCASSLPPGRGGSDTQYFGPGTRLTVL.

The V call is TRBV27, the J call TRBJ2-3; 12 nucleotides align to TRBD2. Germline CDR1 is MNHEY and CDR2 is SMNVEV (reference sequence). The V gene end was trimmed by 2 bases and the J gene end by 14 bases; junction bases not matched to a gene: 5. The CDR3 loop spans 13 amino acids. In nucleotides, the CDR3 is TGTGCCAGCAGTTTAACTAGCGGGAGGCTCTTGTATTTT. Its translation: CASSLTSGRLLYF.

This CDR3 is CASRPKLNEQFF. CDR3 nucleotide sequence: TGTGCCAGCAGGCCCAAACTAAATGAGCAGTTCTTC. This chain links TRBV28 with TRBJ2-1; D is ambiguous. V was pared by 6 bases and J by 7 bases, with 10 bases between. The CDR3 contains 12 residues. Germline V gene lookup returns CDR1 MDHEN and CDR2 SYDVKM.

V usage is TRBV28 and J usage is TRBJ2-2, with TRBD1 matching over 10 bases. V lost 2 bases, J lost 6 bases, and 9 bases stayed unmatched. Germline V gene data show CDR1 as MDHEN and CDR2 as SYDVKM. CDR3 length: 17 amino acids. The CDR3 region has the DNA TGTGCCAGCAGTTTAGATTTAGGGACAGGGGCTGCCGGGGAGCTGTTTTTT. Amino acids: CASSLDLGTGAAGELFF.

The rearrangement uses TRBV28 and TRBJ1-4, with D possibly TRBD1 on 6 matching bases. Trimming stripped 8 bases from V and 4 bases from J, with 11 bases between. This CDR3 contains 13 residues. The germline V gene encodes CDR1 MDHEN and CDR2 SYDVKM. This CDR3 reads CASEQGINEKLFF. CDR3 nucleotide sequence: TGTGCCAGCGAACAGGGTATTAATGAAAAACTGTTTTTT.

The CDR3 here is CATSDFNLQGAEGYTF. In DNA form, the CDR3 reads TGTGCCACCAGTGATTTTAACTTACAGGGGGCGGAGGGCTACACCTTC. The chain uses TRBV24-1 and TRBJ1-2; TRBD1 agrees at 9 bases. Losses at the gene ends were 1 base for V and 8 bases for J; bases not matched to a gene: 10. Germline CDR1 and CDR2: KGHDR and SFDVKD. CDR3 length equals 16 residues.

The rearrangement uses TRBV27 and TRBJ2-1; the D gene is possibly TRBD2 (5 bases). V was shortened by 10 bases and J by 10 bases, with 23 bases between the two germline ends. Germline lookup yields CDR1 MNHEY and CDR2 SMNVEV (reference sequence). The CDR3 runs to 14 residues. CDR3 amino acids: CAIDDLGRDGEQFF. In DNA, the CDR3 is TGTGCCATCGATGATCTAGGACGGGATGGGGAGCAGTTCTTC.

The rearrangement joins TRBV6-2 or TRBV6-3 to TRBJ1-6, with a weak D call TRBD1 (6 bases). Trimming cost V 2 bases and J 6 bases, with 11 bases left between them. The germline gives CDR1 MNHEY, CDR2 SVGEGT. This CDR3 is built from 15 residues. In DNA form, the CDR3 reads TGTGCCAGCAGTTACGGGACACGGCGTAATTCACCCCTCCACTTT. Protein product: CASSYGTRRNSPLHF.

This clone was seen only once. The V call is TRBV6-1, the J call TRBJ1-1, with D maybe TRBD1 (5 bases). Looked up from germline, CDR1 is MNHNS and CDR2 is SASEGT. Between the trimmed V and J ends, which lost 1 base and 1 base, there was a span of 7 bases. This CDR3 is built from 14 residues. The CDR3 here is CASSEGGENTEAFF. In DNA, the CDR3 is TGTGCCAGCAGTGAAGGGGGGGAGAACACTGAAGCTTTCTTT.

The CDR3 loop reads CASSYYNNEQFF. CDR3 bases: TGTGCCAGCAGCTACTACAACAATGAGCAGTTCTTC. The V and J genes are TRBV5-8 and TRBJ2-1, with D unresolved. The V end was cut by 3 bases, the J end by 5 bases, with 6 bases between. CDR1 and CDR2 (germline): SGHTS, YDEGEE. The CDR3 has 12 residues.

This clone has a single count. V gene TRBV28 combines with J gene TRBJ2-3; 7 bases are a match to TRBD2. CDR1 is MDHEN and CDR2 is SYDVKM in the germline V gene. The CDR3 loop spans 13 amino acids. Trimming cost V 7 bases and J 1 base; bases outside gene matches: 2. The CDR3 sequence is CASNRGGTDTQYF. The CDR3 nucleotides read TGTGCCAGCAATCGGGGGGGCACAGATACGCAGTATTTT.

This clone has only a few counts. V and J are TRBV10-2 and TRBJ1-4, with a possible D match to TRBD1 (5 bases). Germline V gene sequence: CDR1 WSHSY, CDR2 SAAADI. The V end was cut by 5 bases, the J end by 0 bases, with 13 bases between. This CDR3 has 16 residues. The DNA for the CDR3 is TGCGCCAGCAGTAAGAGACAGATGGCAACTAATGAAAAACTGTTTTTT. This codes for CASSKRQMATNEKLFF.

The chain employs TRBV19 and TRBJ1-5, with TRBD1 matching over 9 bases. The germline V gene encodes CDR1 LNHDA and CDR2 SQIVND (reference sequence). The V gene end was trimmed by 5 bases and the J gene end by 6 bases; junction bases not matched to a gene: 5. The CDR3 consists of 14 residues. CDR3 in amino acids: CASSGTGGGQPQHF. The CDR3, as DNA: TGTGCCAGTAGTGGCACAGGGGGCGGTCAGCCCCAGCATTTT.

The chain recombines TRBV20-1 with TRBJ2-5; D might be TRBD1 (5 bases). This CDR3 has 11 residues. Per the germline V gene, CDR1 is DFQATT and CDR2 is SNEGSKA (reference sequence). The CDR3 is CSAEGVETQYF. The CDR3 DNA is TGCAGCGCGGAAGGGGTCGAGACCCAGTACTTC.

This clone was seen a single time. This chain connects TRBV11-1 to TRBJ2-1; 11 bases are a match to TRBD2. The CDR3 extends over 15 amino acids. V gave up 5 bases and J gave up 7 bases; unmatched junction bases: 7. Germline V gives CDR1 SGHAT, CDR2 FQDESV (reference sequence). CDR3 sequence (DNA): TGTGCCAGCAGCCAAGGACTAGCGGGTTGGAATGAGCAGTTCTTC. Its translation is CASSQGLAGWNEQFF.

The chain is built from TRBV5-1 and TRBJ2-1; 12 bases agree with TRBD2. CDR3 length: 15 residues. After removal of 5 bases from V and 2 bases from J, the junction contained 2 bases not matched to a gene. Germline assignment: CDR1 SGHRS and CDR2 YFSETQ. The CDR3 sequence: CASSWTSGTYNEQFF. The CDR3 coding sequence is TGCGCCAGCAGTTGGACTAGCGGGACCTACAATGAGCAGTTCTTC.

This chain links TRBV27 with TRBJ1-5; D is uncertain. CDR1 and CDR2 (germline): MNHEY, SMNVEV (reference sequence). The CDR3 runs 13 residues. Trimming took 2 bases from V and 5 from J, leaving 7 bases between them. CDR3 bases: TGTGCCAGCAGTTTAGGTCGGTATCAGCCCCAGCATTTT. It encodes CASSLGRYQPQHF.

J is TRBJ1-1 and V is TRBV18; D might be TRBD1 (6 bases). The germline gives CDR1 KGHSH, CDR2 LQKENI. The CDR3 runs 13 residues. V was clipped by 5 bases and J by 1 base, with 8 bases between them. The CDR3 nucleotides are TGTGCCAGCTCAAGGGACAAGAACACTGAAGCTTTCTTT. It translates to CASSRDKNTEAFF. Supplemented by reference TRBV18 and TRBJ1-1, the full variable domain reads NAGVMQNPRHLVRRRGQEARLRCSPMKGHSHVYWYRQLPEEGLKFMVYLQKENIIDESGMPKERFSAEFPKEGPSILRIQQVVRGDSAAYFCASSRDKNTEAFFGQGTRLTVV.

This clone turned up a few times. The chain is built from TRBV28 and TRBJ1-2, with D perhaps TRBD1 (6 bases). Germline CDR1 and CDR2: MDHEN and SYDVKM. CDR3 length: 14 amino acids. Trimming pared 8 bases from V and 4 bases from J, leaving 17 bases between. The CDR3 region has the DNA TGTGCCAGCTGCCCTGGGGGGGCTGGCTATGGCTACACCTTC. Translation: CASCPGGAGYGYTF.

J is TRBJ2-7 and V is TRBV12-3 or TRBV12-4; tentatively, D is TRBD2 (6 bases). This CDR3 is built from 12 residues. Trimming pared 1 base from V and 12 bases from J, leaving 13 bases between. The CDR3 DNA reads TGTGCCAGCAGTTTAGGAGACGGGAGCCCGTACTTC. Its translation: CASSLGDGSPYF.

The rearrangement links TRBV19 to TRBJ2-2; 7 nucleotides line up with TRBD1. The length of the CDR3 is 16 residues. V trimming: 2 bases; J trimming: 0 bases; junction bases outside the gene matches: 3. Germline V gives CDR1 LNHDA, CDR2 SQIVND (reference sequence). The CDR3 region is CASSILGTANTGELFF. In DNA, the CDR3 is TGTGCCAGTAGTATATTGGGGACAGCGAACACCGGGGAGCTGTTTTTT.

This clone was detected a few times. The chain employs TRBV9 and TRBJ1-1; D not resolved. Trimming stripped 0 bases from V and 2 bases from J, with 11 bases between. This CDR3 contains 15 residues. Looked up from germline, CDR1 is SGDLS and CDR2 is YYNGEE. CDR3 nucleotide sequence: TGTGCCAGCAGCGTAGATGGCAGTTTAAACACTGAAGCTTTCTTT. Translated, it gives CASSVDGSLNTEAFF.

V gene TRBV24-1 combines with J gene TRBJ1-1, with 11 bases that match TRBD1. CDR3 length equals 16 residues. The trim removed 2 bases at V and 5 bases at J, leaving 6 bases unmatched. CDR1 and CDR2 from the germline V gene are KGHDR and SFDVKD. The CDR3 sequence: CATSDWTGGAETEAFF. CDR3 DNA sequence: TGTGCCACCAGTGATTGGACAGGGGGCGCGGAAACTGAAGCTTTCTTT.

The genes are TRBV7-2 and TRBJ2-2; 9 bases line up with TRBD2. Per germline, CDR1 SGHTA and CDR2 FQGNSA. V trimming: 4 bases; J trimming: 5 bases; junction bases outside the gene matches: 8. The CDR3 is 16 amino acids. This chain's CDR3 is CASSSFSGSVTGELFF. In nucleotides, the CDR3 is TGTGCCAGCAGCTCTTTTAGCGGGAGTGTTACCGGGGAGCTGTTTTTT.

The CDR3 protein is CASSLPRGALDTGELFF. The CDR3, as DNA: TGTGCCAGCAGCTTACCTCGGGGGGCTTTGGACACCGGGGAGCTGTTTTTT. The J gene is TRBJ2-2, the V gene TRBV7-9; possibly TRBD2 for D (7 bases). V lost 2 bases and J 3 bases, leaving 16 bases between the germline ends. The CDR3 length is 17 residues. Germline-derived CDR1 and CDR2 are SEHNR and FQNEAQ (reference sequence).

V and J are TRBV19 and TRBJ2-1; 9 nucleotides line up with TRBD2. V lost 4 bases, J lost 7 bases, and 8 bases stayed unmatched. Germline CDR1 and CDR2: LNHDA and SQIVND (reference sequence). This CDR3 is 15 amino acids long. CDR3 DNA sequence: TGTGCCAGTAGTAGAGGTGGGCTAGCGGGGAATGAGCAGTTCTTC. It specifies CASSRGGLAGNEQFF.